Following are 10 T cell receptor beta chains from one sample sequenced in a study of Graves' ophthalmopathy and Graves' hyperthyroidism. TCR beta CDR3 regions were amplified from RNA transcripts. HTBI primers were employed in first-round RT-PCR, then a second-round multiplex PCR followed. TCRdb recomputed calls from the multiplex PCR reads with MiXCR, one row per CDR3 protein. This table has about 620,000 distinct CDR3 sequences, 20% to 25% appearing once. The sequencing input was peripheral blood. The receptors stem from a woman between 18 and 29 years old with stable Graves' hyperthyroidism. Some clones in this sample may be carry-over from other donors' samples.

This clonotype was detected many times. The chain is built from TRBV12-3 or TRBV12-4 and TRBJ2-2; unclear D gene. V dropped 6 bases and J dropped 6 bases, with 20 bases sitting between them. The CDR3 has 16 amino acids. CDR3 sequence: CASSYLLELEPGELFF. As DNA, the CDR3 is TGTGCCAGCAGCTACCTGCTAGAATTGGAACCCGGGGAGCTGTTTTTT.

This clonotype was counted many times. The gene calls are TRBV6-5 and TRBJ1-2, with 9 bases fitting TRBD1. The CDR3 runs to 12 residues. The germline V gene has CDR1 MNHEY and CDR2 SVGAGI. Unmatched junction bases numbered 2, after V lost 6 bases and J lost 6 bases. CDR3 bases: TGTGCCAGCAGGCGGACAGGGGATGGCTACACCTTC. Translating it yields CASRRTGDGYTF.

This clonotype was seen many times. CDR3 sequence reads: CASSFVDLEAEQYF. CDR3 bases: TGTGCCAGCAGTTTTGTGGACCTTGAGGCCGAGCAGTACTTC. J is TRBJ2-7 and V is TRBV12-3 or TRBV12-4, with D uncertain. This CDR3 region has 14 residues. V was pared by 3 bases and J by 6 bases, with 15 bases between.

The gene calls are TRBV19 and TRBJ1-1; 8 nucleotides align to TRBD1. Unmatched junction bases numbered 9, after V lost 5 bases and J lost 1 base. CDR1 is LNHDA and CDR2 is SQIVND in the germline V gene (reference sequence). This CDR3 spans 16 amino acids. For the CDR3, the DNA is TGTGCCAGTAGTCCGGACAGGGCCCGGGAGAACACTGAAGCTTTCTTT. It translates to CASSPDRARENTEAFF.

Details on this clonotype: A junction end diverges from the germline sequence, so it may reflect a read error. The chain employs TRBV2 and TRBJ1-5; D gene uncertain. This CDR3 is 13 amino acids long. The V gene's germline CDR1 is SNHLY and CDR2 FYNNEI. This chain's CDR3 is CASTGGLNKPQHF. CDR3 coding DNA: TGTGCCAGCACCGGCGGACTCAATAAGCCCCAGCATTTT. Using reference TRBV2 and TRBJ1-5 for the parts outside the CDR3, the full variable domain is EPEVTQTPSHQVTQMGQEVILRCVPISNHLYFYWYRQILGQKVEFLVSFYNNEISEKSEIFDDQFSVERPDGSNFTLKIRSTKLEDSAMYFCASTGGLNKPQHFGDGTRLSIL.

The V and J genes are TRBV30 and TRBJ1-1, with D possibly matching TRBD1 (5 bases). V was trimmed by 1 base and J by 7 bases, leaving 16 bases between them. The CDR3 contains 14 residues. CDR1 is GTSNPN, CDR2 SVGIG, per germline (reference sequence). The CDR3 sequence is CAWSADMGGFEAFF. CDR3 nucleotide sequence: TGTGCCTGGAGTGCCGACATGGGGGGTTTTGAAGCTTTCTTT.

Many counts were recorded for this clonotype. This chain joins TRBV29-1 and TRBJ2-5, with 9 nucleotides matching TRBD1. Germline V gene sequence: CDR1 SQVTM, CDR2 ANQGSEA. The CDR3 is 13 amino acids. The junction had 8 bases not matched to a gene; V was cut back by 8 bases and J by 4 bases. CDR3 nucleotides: TGCAGCATAGGACAGGGGATGGGAGAGACCCAGTACTTC. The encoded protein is CSIGQGMGETQYF. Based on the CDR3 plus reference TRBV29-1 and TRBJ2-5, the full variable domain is SAVISQKPSRDICQRGTSLTIQCQVDSQVTMMFWYRQQPGQSLTLIATANQGSEATYESGFVIDKFPISRPNLTFSTLTVSNMSPEDSSIYLCSIGQGMGETQYFGPGTRLLVL.

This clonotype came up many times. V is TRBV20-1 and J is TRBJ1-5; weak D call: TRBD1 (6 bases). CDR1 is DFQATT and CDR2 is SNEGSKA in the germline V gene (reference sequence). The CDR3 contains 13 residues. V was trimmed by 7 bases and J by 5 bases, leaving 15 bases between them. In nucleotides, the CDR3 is TGCAGTGTCTATTCAGAGGGGGATCAGCCCCAGCATTTT. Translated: CSVYSEGDQPQHF.

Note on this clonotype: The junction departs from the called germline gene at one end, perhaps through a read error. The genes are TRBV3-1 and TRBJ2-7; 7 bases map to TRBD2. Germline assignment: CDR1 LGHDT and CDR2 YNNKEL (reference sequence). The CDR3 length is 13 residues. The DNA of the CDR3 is TGTGCCAGCAGCCAAGGACTAGCCGGCGAGCCGTACTTC. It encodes CASSQGLAGEPYF.

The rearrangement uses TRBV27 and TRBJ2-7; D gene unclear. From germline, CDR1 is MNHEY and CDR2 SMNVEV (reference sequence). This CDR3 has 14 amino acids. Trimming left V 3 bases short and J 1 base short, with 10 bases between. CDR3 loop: CASSLADPSYEQYF. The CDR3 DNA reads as TGTGCCAGCAGTTTGGCCGACCCTTCCTACGAGCAGTACTTC.